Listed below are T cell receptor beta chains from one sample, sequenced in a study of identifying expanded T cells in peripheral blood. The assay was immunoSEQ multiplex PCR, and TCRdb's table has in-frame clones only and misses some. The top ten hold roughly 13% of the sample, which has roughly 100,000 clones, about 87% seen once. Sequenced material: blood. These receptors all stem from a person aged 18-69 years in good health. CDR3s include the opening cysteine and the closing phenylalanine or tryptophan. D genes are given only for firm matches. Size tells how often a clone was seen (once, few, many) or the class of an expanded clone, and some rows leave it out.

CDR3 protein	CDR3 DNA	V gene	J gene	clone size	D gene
CASRTGPPAGYEQYF	TGTGCCAGCAGAACCGGGCCGCCGGCGGGATACGAGCAGTACTTC	TRBV6-5	TRBJ2-7	NA	NA
CAWSRTGETEAFF	TGTGCCTGGAGTCGGACAGGGGAAACTGAAGCTTTCTTT	TRBV30	TRBJ1-1	NA	TRBD1
CASSNGGTSGEETQYF	TGTGCCAGCAGCAATGGGGGGACTAGCGGGGAAGAGACCCAGTACTTC	TRBV21-1	TRBJ2-5	NA	NA
CASSVSGDPETQYF	TGTGCCAGCAGCGTGTCAGGGGACCCAGAGACCCAGTACTTC	TRBV5-5	TRBJ2-5	once	NA
CASRYTGGTEAFF	TGTGCCAGCAGATATACAGGGGGCACTGAAGCTTTCTTT	TRBV6-6	TRBJ1-1	NA	TRBD1
CASSELGGTEAFF	TGTGCCAGCAGTGAATTGGGGGGAACTGAAGCTTTCTTT	TRBV25-1	TRBJ1-1	NA	NA
CASSKSLDRGRSPLHF	TGTGCCAGCAGCAAAAGTTTGGACAGGGGGCGTTCACCCCTCCACTTT	TRBV21-1	TRBJ1-6	once	NA
CASSLYGAGPGKLFF	TGTGCCAGCAGTTTATACGGGGCAGGGCCGGGAAAACTGTTTTTT	TRBV28	TRBJ1-4	NA	NA
CASSFSGGRRAYEQYF	TGTGCCAGCAGTTTCTCTGGTGGGCGGCGAGCCTACGAGCAGTACTTC	TRBV28	TRBJ2-7	NA	NA
CASSVEGHGGHTDTQYF	TGTGCCAGCAGCGTAGAGGGCCATGGCGGGCACACAGATACGCAGTATTTT	TRBV9	TRBJ2-3	NA	NA
CASSLDSGHNEKLFF	TGTGCCAGCAGCTTAGATTCAGGGCATAATGAAAAACTGTTTTTT	TRBV7-7	TRBJ1-4	NA	NA
CASSENRGDHQPQHF	TGTGCCAGCAGTGAAAACAGAGGAGACCATCAGCCCCAGCATTTT	TRBV2	TRBJ1-5	NA	NA
CASSYGVGDFGEKLFF	TGTGCCAGCAGCTATGGGGTGGGGGATTTTGGCGAAAAACTGTTTTTT	TRBV7-9	TRBJ1-4	NA	NA
CASSRDRSYEQYF	TGCGCCAGCAGCAGGGACAGGTCCTACGAGCAGTACTTC	TRBV5-1	TRBJ2-7	NA	TRBD1
CASSLREWGQETQYF	TGTGCCAGCAGCTTGCGGGAGTGGGGCCAAGAGACCCAGTACTTC	TRBV7-9	TRBJ2-5	NA	TRBD2
CASSYSGQRDEQYF	TGTGCCAGCAGTTACTCGGGACAGAGGGACGAGCAGTACTTC	TRBV6-6	TRBJ2-7	few	TRBD1
CASSLSVTTYEQYF	TGTGCCAGCAGCTTAAGTGTCACTACCTACGAGCAGTACTTC	TRBV11-2	TRBJ2-7	NA	NA
CASRTGNSPLHF	TGTGCCAGCCGGACGGGTAATTCACCCCTCCACTTT	TRBV4-2	TRBJ1-6	many	NA
CASSEGTRVSYEQYF	TGTGCCAGCAGTGAAGGGACCCGGGTATCCTACGAGCAGTACTTC	TRBV2	TRBJ2-7	NA	NA
CASSLASSGGDWSYEQYF	TGTGCCAGCAGCTTGGCCTCTAGCGGGGGGGATTGGTCCTACGAGCAGTACTTC	TRBV5-8	TRBJ2-7	NA	TRBD2
CASSLEGYHGYTF	TGTGCCAGCAGCTTAGAAGGGTATCATGGCTACACCTTC	TRBV7-9	TRBJ1-2	NA	NA
CASSLRLASETQYF	TGTGCCAGCAGCTTAAGACTAGCCTCAGAGACCCAGTACTTC	TRBV7-2	TRBJ2-5	NA	TRBD2
CASSNQGKETQYF	TGTGCCAGCAGTAATCAGGGCAAAGAGACCCAGTACTTC	TRBV7-9	TRBJ2-5	NA	NA
CASSLGSSSYEQYF	TGCGCCAGCAGCTTGGGGAGTTCGTCCTACGAGCAGTACTTC	TRBV5-1	TRBJ2-7	NA	NA
CAISESPPGQDTYEQYF	TGTGCCATCAGTGAGTCTCCACCGGGACAGGATACCTACGAGCAGTACTTC	TRBV10-3	TRBJ2-7	NA	TRBD1